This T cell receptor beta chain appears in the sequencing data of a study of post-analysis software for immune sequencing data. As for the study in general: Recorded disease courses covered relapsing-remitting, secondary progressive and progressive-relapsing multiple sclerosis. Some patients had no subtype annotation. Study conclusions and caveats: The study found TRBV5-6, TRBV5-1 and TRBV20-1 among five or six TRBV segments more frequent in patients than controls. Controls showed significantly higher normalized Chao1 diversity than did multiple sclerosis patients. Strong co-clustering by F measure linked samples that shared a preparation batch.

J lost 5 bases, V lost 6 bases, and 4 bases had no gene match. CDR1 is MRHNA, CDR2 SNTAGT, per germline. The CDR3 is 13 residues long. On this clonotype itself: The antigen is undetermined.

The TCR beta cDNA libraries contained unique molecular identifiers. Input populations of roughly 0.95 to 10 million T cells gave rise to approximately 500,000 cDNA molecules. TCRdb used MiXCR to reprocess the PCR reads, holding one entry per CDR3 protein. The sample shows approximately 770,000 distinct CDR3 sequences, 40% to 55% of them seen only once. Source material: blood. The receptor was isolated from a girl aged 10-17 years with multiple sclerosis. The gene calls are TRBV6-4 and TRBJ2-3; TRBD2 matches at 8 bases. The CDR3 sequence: CASRPSGGDTQYF. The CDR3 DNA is TGTGCCAGCAGACCGAGCGGGGGAGATACGCAGTATTTT.